This T cell receptor (beta chain) came from a study of blood T cells in healthy people across ages. General study findings and limits: Possibly confounding the expanded clonotype changes was the fact that donor CMV status was unknown.

The CDR3 sequence is 10 residues long. Germline CDR1 is MNHEY and CDR2 is SVGEGT. The V end lost 4 bases, the J end lost 12 bases, and 7 bases lay between the germline ends. About this clonotype: Its specificity is not known.

They isolated at least 7 million PBMCs from each sample. The authors extracted at least 5 micrograms of total RNA per sample. For the second PCR, which ran for about 6 to 11 cycles, a sample-barcoded 5' primer and a J-beta primer mix were used. TCRdb reanalysed the 5' RACE reads using MiXCR and keeps one entry per CDR3 protein. Of 800,000 to 1,000,000 distinct CDR3 sequences in the sample, roughly 52% are singletons; the top ten hold around an eighth. The chain combines TRBV6-2 or TRBV6-3 with TRBJ2-1; D gene ambiguous. Sequencing input: blood. The receptor was isolated from a man aged 30 to 45 in good health. CDR3 bases: TGTGCCAGCAGTTTACGTCTGCAGTTCTTC. As protein: CASSLRLQFF.